The TCR beta chain under discussion was sequenced for a study of blood T cell repertoires in COVID-19 (dated by TCRdb to the early 2020s). Looking at the study overall: Collaborator samples came from the United States, Italy and Spain and covered acute and convalescent phases of COVID-19. Nearly every sample came with metadata listing a de-identified subject ID, COVID-19 status, age in years and sex. Samples were obtained from the ongoing ImmuneRACE study (first 160 participants) and from 1,254 subjects provided by 6 global collaborators. Where available, HLA class I and class II types were taken from metadata supplied by the sample provider and were not determined by assay-based typing. The prospective study material was composed of cDNA or gDNA derived from T cells, B-cell-depleted T cells, or PBMCs. Subjects who had been exposed to COVID-19, were actively infected with it, or had recovered from it provided the deeply sampled blood TCRbeta repertoires that made up the dataset. The repertoires were made available in a free public database intended to serve as a resource for research on the immune response to SARS-CoV-2. What the authors observed across the whole study: The amount of clinical and demographic metadata varied by source and participant and was provided uncurated.

Participants in the prospective study were aged 18 to 89 years, lived in approximately 26 United States geographic areas, and enrolled through a virtual design. In the prospective study, cohorts were assigned on the basis of participant-reported clinical history obtained from a screening survey and a study questionnaire. Recovered participants in ImmuneRACE Cohort 3 were defined as having two consecutive negative NP/OP PCR tests, clearance from a healthcare professional, or resolution of symptoms. Each participant in the prospective study had whole blood, serum and a nasopharyngeal or oropharyngeal swab collected by mobile phlebotomists. Participants in the prospective study had the option to provide additional blood draws and questionnaires over a 2-month period. Before DNA extraction, prospective study blood samples were shipped either frozen or at room temperature. TCRbeta CDR3 regions were amplified from genomic DNA using the immunoSEQ Assay, a bias-controlled multiplex PCR. Regarding the original processing steps: Nucleated cell counts per sample were estimated from amplification of reference gene primers within the assay. To quantify the absolute abundance of each unique TCRbeta CDR3 rearrangement, sequence reads were collapsed and filtered. Productive Simpson clonality was computed per sample as the square root of Simpson's diversity index over productive rearrangements. The table comes from immuneACCESS by way of TCRdb, which keeps in-frame sequences with V and J called. Part of the clones is missing from these tables; in studies checked, under half for an unresolved V gene and the rest for unknown reasons. From that table come the V and J calls and clone size; the DNA was used to work out D and trimming. The sample yields 130,000 or so clones; 65% to 85% were counted once. Of the sample, over 3% is held by the ten largest clones.

As to this clone: Its antigen is currently not known. Base qualities were left out, and no much larger clone turns up one base away.

Measured from the cysteine to the phenylalanine, the CDR3 is 16 residues long. Only CDR3 DNA remains: 48 bases, in frame from the first base. CDR1 and CDR2, looked up from the germline V gene, are SGHRS and YFSETQ. Here V drops 4 bases and J drops 6 bases, and the junction holds 8 bases not matched to any gene. The origin of this receptor is a woman aged 25 to 39 who had recovered from COVID-19. Sequenced input: PBMCs or T cells enriched from blood (not recorded which). In this chain, TRBV5-1 is recombined with TRBJ2-1; 12 central bases correspond to TRBD2. The sequence in DNA is TGCGCCAGCAGCACCTCGACTAGCGGGAGAGTCAATGAGCAGTTCTTC. Its translation reads: CASSTSTSGRVNEQFF.